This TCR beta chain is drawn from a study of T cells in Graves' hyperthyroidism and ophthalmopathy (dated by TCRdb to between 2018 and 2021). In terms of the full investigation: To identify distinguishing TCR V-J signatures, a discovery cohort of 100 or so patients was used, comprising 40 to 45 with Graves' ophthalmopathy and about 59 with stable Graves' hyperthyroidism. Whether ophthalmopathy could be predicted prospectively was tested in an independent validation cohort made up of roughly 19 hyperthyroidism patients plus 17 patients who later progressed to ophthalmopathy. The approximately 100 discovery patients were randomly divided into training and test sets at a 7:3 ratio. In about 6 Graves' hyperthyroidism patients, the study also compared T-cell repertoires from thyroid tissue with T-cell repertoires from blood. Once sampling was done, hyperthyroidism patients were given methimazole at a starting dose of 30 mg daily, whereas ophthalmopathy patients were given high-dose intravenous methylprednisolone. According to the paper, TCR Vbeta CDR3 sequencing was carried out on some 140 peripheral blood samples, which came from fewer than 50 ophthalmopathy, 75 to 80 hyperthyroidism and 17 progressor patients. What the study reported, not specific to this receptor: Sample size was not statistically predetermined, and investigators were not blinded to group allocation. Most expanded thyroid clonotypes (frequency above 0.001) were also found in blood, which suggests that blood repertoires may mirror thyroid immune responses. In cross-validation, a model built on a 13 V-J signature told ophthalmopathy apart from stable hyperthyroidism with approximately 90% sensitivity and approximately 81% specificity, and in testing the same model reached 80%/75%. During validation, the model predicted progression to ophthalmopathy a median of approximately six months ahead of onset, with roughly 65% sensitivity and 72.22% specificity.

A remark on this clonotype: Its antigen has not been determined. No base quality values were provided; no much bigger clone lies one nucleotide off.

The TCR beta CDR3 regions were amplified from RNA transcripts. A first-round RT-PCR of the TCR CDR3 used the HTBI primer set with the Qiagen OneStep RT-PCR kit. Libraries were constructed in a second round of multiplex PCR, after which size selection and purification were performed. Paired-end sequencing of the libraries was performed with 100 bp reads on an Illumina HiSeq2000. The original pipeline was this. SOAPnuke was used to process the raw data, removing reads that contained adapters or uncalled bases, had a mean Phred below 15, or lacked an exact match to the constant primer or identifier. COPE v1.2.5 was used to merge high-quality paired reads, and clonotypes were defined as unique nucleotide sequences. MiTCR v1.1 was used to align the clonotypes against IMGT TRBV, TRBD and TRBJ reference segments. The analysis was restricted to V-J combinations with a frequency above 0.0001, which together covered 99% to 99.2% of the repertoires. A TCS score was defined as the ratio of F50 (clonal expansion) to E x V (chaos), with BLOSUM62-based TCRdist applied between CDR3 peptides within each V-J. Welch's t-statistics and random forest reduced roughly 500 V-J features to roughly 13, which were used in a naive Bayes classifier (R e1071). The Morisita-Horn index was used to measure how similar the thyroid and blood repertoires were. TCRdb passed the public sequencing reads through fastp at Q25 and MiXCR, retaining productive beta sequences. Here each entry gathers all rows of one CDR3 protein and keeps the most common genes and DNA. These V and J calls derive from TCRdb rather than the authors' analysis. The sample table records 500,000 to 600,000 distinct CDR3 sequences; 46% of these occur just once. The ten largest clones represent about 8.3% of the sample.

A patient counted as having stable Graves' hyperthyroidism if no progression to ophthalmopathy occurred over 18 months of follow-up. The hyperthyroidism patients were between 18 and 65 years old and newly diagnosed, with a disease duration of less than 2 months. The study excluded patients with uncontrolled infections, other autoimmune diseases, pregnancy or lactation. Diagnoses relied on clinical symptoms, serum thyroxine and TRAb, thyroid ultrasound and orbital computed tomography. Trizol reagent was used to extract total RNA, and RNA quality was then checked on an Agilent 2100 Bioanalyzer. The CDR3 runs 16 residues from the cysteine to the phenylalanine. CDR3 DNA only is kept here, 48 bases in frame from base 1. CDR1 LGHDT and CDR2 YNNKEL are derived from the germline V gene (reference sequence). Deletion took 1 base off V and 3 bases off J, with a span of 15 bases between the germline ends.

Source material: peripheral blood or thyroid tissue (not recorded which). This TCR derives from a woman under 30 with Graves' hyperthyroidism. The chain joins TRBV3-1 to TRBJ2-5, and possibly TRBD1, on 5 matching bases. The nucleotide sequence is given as TGTGCCAGCAGCCAAGTTTTAAGGCAGGGTGAAGAGACCCAGTACTTC. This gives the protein CASSQVLRQGEETQYF.